These T cell receptor beta chains were read from a single sample in a study of post-analysis software for immune sequencing data. TCRdb called the PCR reads again in MiXCR, with one record for every CDR3 protein. The sample lists 650,000 to 900,000 distinct CDR3 sequences, about 45% seen once, with 4.9% in the top ten. Sequencing was carried out using blood. These receptors were taken from a girl between 5 and 17 years old with multiple sclerosis. Both conserved end residues are part of each CDR3.

cdr3_aa,j_call,cdr3_length,v_call
CASRQTGLTDTQYF,TRBJ2-3,14,TRBV3-1
CASSLGTSGTGEQYF,TRBJ2-7,15,TRBV5-1
CATSITGYEQYF,.,12,TRBV15
CASSSIRRGELFF,TRBJ2-2,13,TRBV7-2
CSVEGLRERGFQETQYF,TRBJ2-5,17,TRBV29-1
CASSLIAGTLSGGANVLTF,TRBJ2-6,19,TRBV13
CASSTPGQGAKGEQYF,TRBJ2-7,16,TRBV25-1
CASSFGIGDGYTF,TRBJ1-2,13,TRBV5-1
CATSGTESSNYGYTF,TRBJ1-2,15,TRBV10-3
CASSLRPPHGPQHF,TRBJ1-5,14,TRBV12-3/TRBV12-4
CASSQGQESYNEQFF,TRBJ2-1,15,TRBV4-3
CASSALTEQFF,TRBJ2-1,11,TRBV2
CATSRAGGGGYTF,TRBJ1-2,13,TRBV15
CASSLRTGSNSPLHF,TRBJ1-6,15,TRBV7-2
CASSVDRVGSLKTEAFF,TRBJ1-1,17,TRBV5-1
CASSLLAGTPGTQYF,.,15,TRBV28
CASSFGLDEQFF,TRBJ2-1,12,TRBV5-6
CASSSTARTGANVLTF,TRBJ2-6,16,TRBV7-3
CAIGQGETDTQYF,TRBJ2-3,13,TRBV10-3
CASSPGLAGEDTQYF,TRBJ2-3,15,TRBV7-8
CASSTRQGLVWDEQFF,TRBJ2-1,16,TRBV19
CASSLVWSGPGRDGELFF,TRBJ2-2,18,TRBV7-8
CASSQEVTTDSYEQYF,TRBJ2-7,16,TRBV4-1
CASSLKLQSAQHF,TRBJ1-5,13,TRBV12-3/TRBV12-4
CASGQLNYEQYF,TRBJ2-7,12,TRBV6-2/TRBV6-3
CASSGPGGEQFF,TRBJ2-1,12,TRBV9
CSVDLSSGYNEQFF,TRBJ2-1,14,TRBV29-1
CASSFLGDEKLFF,TRBJ1-4,13,TRBV5-1
CAISERGTDTQYF,TRBJ2-3,13,TRBV10-3
CASSLSHSPSGKDTQYF,TRBJ2-3,17,TRBV6-6
CAISGRLAGVNEQFF,TRBJ2-1,15,TRBV10-3